This TCR beta chain was recovered during a study of regulatory T cells in long-lasting Graves disease. Germline CDR1 reads MDHEN; CDR2 reads SYDVKM. V lost 3 bases, J lost 6 bases, and 15 bases lay in between. The CDR3 is made up of 14 amino acids. According to the study, TCR beta libraries were built with iRepertoire HTBI primers and CDR3-region Arm-PCR. MiXCR, applied by TCRdb to the multiplex PCR reads, yields one record per CDR3 protein. This table has under 500,000 distinct CDR3 sequences, less than 25% appearing once. Ten or more counts support this clonotype. Indicated time point: persistent/refractory GD, antithyroid drugs over 5 years with positive TRAb. From RNA extracted from PBMCs, the TCR library was made.

This sequence joins TRBV28 and TRBJ2-7, with no clear D. The source material was peripheral blood mononuclear cells (PBMCs), sampled when the disease was refractory, from a patient treated with antithyroid drugs. The sequence was obtained from a female donor with Graves disease. The CDR3 coding sequence is TGTGCCAGCAGTTTCGGGCTTGCACCGGGCGAGCAGTACTTC. Protein sequence: CASSFGLAPGEQYF. Full variable domain (remainder filled in from reference TRBV28 and TRBJ2-7): DVKVTQSSRYLVKRTGEKVFLECVQDMDHENMFWYRQDPGLGLRLIYFSYDVKMKEKGDIPEGYSVSREKKERFSLILESASTNQTSMYLCASSFGLAPGEQYFGPGTRLTVT.